The 10 T cell receptor beta chains below all came from one sample that was sequenced in a study of T cell repertoires in cytomegalovirus infection. TCRdb analysed the reads with MiXCR anew, one entry per CDR3 protein. The sample has more than 150,000 distinct CDR3 sequences; approximately 19% are singletons. Sequencing was done on a sample of PBMCs. The receptor set was obtained from a human donor in good health (CMV status not recorded). Some clones in this sample may be carry-over from other donors' samples.

The chain is built from TRBV19 and TRBJ1-5; TRBD1 matches at 7 bases. The CDR3 runs to 15 residues. Trimming at V came to 5 bases and at J to 0 bases, leaving 4 bases not matched to a gene. Germline assignment: CDR1 LNHDA and CDR2 SQIVND (reference sequence). In nucleotides, the CDR3 is TGTGCCAGTAGTCCGACAGGGATTAGCAATCAGCCCCAGCATTTT. Its protein is CASSPTGISNQPQHF.

This clonotype occurred a few times. V and J are TRBV7-3 and TRBJ2-5; TRBD2 is a possible D gene (6 bases). The V end lost 5 bases, the J end lost 5 bases, and 12 bases lay between the germline ends. The CDR3 contains 13 residues. In germline, CDR1 is SGHTA, CDR2 FQGTGA. CDR3 region: CASSRSGTETQYF. Written as DNA, the CDR3 is TGTGCCAGCAGCCGTTCTGGGACTGAGACCCAGTACTTC.

This clonotype has ten or more counts. The V gene is TRBV12-3 or TRBV12-4, the J gene TRBJ1-5; D call uncertain. V was clipped by 5 bases and J by 0 bases, with 8 bases between them. The length of the CDR3 is 14 residues. The CDR3 here is CASSQTYSNQPQHF. CDR3 nucleotides: TGTGCCAGCAGTCAGACGTATAGCAATCAGCCCCAGCATTTT.

The V gene is TRBV3-1, the J gene TRBJ1-2; possibly TRBD1 for D (6 bases). The CDR3 extends over 11 amino acids. Per germline, CDR1 LGHDT and CDR2 YNNKEL (reference sequence). V lost 8 bases and J lost 8, with 12 bases in between. The DNA of the CDR3 is TGTGCCAGCGCCCAGGGGCAAGGCTACACCTTC. This sequence encodes CASAQGQGYTF.

The chain recombines TRBV5-4 with TRBJ2-2, with D possibly TRBD2 on 5 matching bases. This CDR3 is built from 15 residues. V was pared by 3 bases and J by 3 bases, with 12 bases between. Germline CDR1 and CDR2: SGHNT and YYREEE (reference sequence). CDR3 protein: CASSSPTRDTGELFF. CDR3 nucleotide sequence: TGTGCCAGCAGCTCCCCAACGAGGGACACCGGGGAGCTGTTTTTT.

The CDR3 sequence: CASSPVGGQGYEQYF. As DNA, the CDR3 is TGTGCCAGCAGCCCGGTTGGTGGACAGGGTTACGAGCAGTACTTC. The J gene is TRBJ2-7, the V gene TRBV5-4, with 8 bases that match TRBD1. CDR1 and CDR2 from the germline V gene are SGHNT and YYREEE (reference sequence). Trimming took 4 bases from V and 4 from J; bases not matched to a gene: 10. The CDR3 runs to 15 residues.

This clonotype was found many times. The J gene is TRBJ1-6, the V gene TRBV7-2; TRBD1 matches 7 bases. Unmatched junction bases numbered 8, after V lost 2 bases and J lost 7 bases. This CDR3 has 16 residues. Per germline, CDR1 SGHTA and CDR2 FQGNSA. The CDR3 loop is CASSLPQGQRNSPLHF. CDR3 nucleotide sequence: TGTGCCAGCAGCTTACCCCAGGGACAGCGGAATTCACCCCTCCACTTT.

This clonotype occurred many times. CDR3 amino acids: CASSNGRGARITDTQYF. The CDR3 DNA is TGTGCCAGCAGCAATGGCCGGGGGGCTAGAATCACAGATACGCAGTATTTT. The chain joins TRBV7-8 to TRBJ2-3; maybe TRBD2 (7 bases). V lost 5 bases, J lost 2 bases, and 20 bases lay in between. The CDR3 runs to 17 residues. Germline lookup yields CDR1 SGHVS and CDR2 FQNEAQ.

This chain links TRBV6-5 with TRBJ2-1, with 10 bases fitting TRBD2. The CDR3 is 14 residues long. CDR1 MNHEY and CDR2 SVGAGI come from the germline V gene. V was pared by 7 bases and J by 5 bases, with 5 bases of the junction left unmatched. This CDR3 is CASKLAGTDNEQFF. The CDR3 region has the DNA TGTGCCAGCAAACTAGCGGGGACTGACAATGAGCAGTTCTTC.

About this clonotype itself: Relative to the germline gene, one junction end is altered; a read error may explain this. The chain carries TRBV4-1 and TRBJ2-7; D call uncertain. The CDR3 contains 15 residues. Germline CDR1 and CDR2: MGHRA and YSYEKL. In DNA form, the CDR3 reads TGCGTCAGCAGCCAAGAATGGGAAGGATCCTACGAGCAGTACTTC. Its protein is CVSSQEWEGSYEQYF.